This T cell receptor (beta chain) came from a study of OX40 agonist ivuxolimab in advanced cancers. CDR3 size: 11 residues. CDR1 and CDR2 (germline): SNHLY, FYNNEI. Trimming took off 10 bases at V and 7 bases at J, with 13 bases between the two ends. Prior autoimmune disease or systemic immunosuppression barred patients. Produced via immunoSEQ multiplex PCR; TCRdb's table is partial and in-frame only. The table records about 41,000 clones, around 87% of them present only once. This material consisted of CD4+ or CD8+ T cells sorted from blood, taken in a trial of the OX40 agonist ivuxolimab. This clonotype was obtained from an adult with an advanced solid tumor such as melanoma, head and neck, liver or kidney cancer. This chain uses TRBV2 with TRBJ2-5, with a tentative D call TRBD1 (8 bases). The DNA for the CDR3 is TGTGCCAACTACAGGGGGGGGACCCAGTACTTC. Amino acid sequence: CANYRGGTQYF.